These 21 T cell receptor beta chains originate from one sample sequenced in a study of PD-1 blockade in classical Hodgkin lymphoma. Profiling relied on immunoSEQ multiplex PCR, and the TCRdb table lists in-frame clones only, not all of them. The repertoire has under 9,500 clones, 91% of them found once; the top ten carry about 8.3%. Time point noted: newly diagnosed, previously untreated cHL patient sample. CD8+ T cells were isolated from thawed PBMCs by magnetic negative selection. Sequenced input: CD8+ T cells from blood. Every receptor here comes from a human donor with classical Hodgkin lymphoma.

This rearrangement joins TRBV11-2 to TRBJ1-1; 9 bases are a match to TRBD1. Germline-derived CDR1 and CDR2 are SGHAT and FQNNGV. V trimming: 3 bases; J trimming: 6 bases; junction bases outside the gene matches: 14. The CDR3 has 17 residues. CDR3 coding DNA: TGTGCCAGCAGCTTTTACAGGGGGCGATTCTTGTATGCTGAAGCTTTCTTT. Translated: CASSFYRGRFLYAEAFF.

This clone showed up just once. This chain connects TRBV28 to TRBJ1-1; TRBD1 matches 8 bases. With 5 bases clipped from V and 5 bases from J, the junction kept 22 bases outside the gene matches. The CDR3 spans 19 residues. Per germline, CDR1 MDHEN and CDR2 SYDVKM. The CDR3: CASSPVGWTGKRTETEAFF. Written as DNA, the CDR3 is TGTGCCAGCAGTCCCGTCGGGTGGACAGGGAAAAGGACTGAAACTGAAGCTTTCTTT.

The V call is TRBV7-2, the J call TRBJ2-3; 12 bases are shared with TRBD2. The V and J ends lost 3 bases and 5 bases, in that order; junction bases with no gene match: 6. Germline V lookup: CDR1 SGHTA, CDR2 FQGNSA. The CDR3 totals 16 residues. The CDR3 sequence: CASSFPTSGGIDTQYF. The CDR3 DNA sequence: TGTGCCAGCAGCTTCCCAACTAGCGGGGGGATAGATACGCAGTATTTT.

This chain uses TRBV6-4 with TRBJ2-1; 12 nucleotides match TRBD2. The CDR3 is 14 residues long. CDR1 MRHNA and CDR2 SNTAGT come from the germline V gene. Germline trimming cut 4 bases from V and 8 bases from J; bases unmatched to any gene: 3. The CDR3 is CASSASGGADEQFF. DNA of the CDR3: TGTGCCAGCAGTGCTAGCGGGGGGGCTGATGAGCAGTTCTTC.

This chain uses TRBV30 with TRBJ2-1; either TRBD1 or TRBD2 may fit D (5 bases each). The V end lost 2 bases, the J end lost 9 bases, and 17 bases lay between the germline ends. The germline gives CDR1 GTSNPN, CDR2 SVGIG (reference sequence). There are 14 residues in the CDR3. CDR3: CAWSLGVGMGEQFF. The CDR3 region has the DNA TGTGCCTGGAGTCTGGGGGTTGGTATGGGTGAGCAGTTCTTC.

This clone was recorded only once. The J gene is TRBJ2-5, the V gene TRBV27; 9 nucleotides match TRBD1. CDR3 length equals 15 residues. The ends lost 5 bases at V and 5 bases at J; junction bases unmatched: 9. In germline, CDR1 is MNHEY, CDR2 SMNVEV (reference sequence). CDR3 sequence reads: CASSTDPDRGETQYF. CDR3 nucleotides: TGTGCCAGCAGTACCGACCCAGACAGGGGGGAGACCCAGTACTTC.

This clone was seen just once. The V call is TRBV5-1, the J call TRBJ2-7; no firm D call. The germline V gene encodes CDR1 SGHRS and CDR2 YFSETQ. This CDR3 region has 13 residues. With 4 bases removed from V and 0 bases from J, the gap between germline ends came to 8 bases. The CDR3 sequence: CASSGDTSYEQYF. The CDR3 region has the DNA TGCGCCAGCAGCGGAGACACCTCCTACGAGCAGTACTTC.

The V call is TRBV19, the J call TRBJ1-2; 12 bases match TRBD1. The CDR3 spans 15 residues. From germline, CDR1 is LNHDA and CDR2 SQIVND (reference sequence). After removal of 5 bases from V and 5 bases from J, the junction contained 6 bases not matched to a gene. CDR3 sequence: CASSPGTGGSYGYTF. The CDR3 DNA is TGTGCCAGTAGTCCAGGGACAGGGGGCTCGTATGGCTACACCTTC.

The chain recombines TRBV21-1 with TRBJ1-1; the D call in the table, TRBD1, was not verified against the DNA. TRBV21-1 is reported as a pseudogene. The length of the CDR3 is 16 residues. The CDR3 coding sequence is TGTGCCAGCAGCAAAGTCGTATTAGGGGAAGACACTGAAGCTTTCTTT. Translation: CASSKVVLGEDTEAFF.

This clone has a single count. The CDR3 sequence is CASSPDDGTSGRVETQYF. The DNA of the CDR3 is TGTGCCAGCTCACCTGACGACGGGACTAGCGGAAGGGTAGAGACCCAGTACTTC. The rearrangement joins TRBV18 to TRBJ2-5, with 11 bases aligning to TRBD2. With 3 bases clipped from V and 4 bases from J, the junction kept 13 bases outside the gene matches. The CDR3 sequence is 18 residues long. Germline CDR1 reads KGHSH; CDR2 reads LQKENI.

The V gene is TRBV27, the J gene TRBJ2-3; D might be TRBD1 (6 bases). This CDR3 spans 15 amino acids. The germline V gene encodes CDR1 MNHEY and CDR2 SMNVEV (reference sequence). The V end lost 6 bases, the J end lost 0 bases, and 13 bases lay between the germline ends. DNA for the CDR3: TGTGCCAGCAGAGCCGGGACAATTAGCACAGATACGCAGTATTTT. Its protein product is CASRAGTISTDTQYF.

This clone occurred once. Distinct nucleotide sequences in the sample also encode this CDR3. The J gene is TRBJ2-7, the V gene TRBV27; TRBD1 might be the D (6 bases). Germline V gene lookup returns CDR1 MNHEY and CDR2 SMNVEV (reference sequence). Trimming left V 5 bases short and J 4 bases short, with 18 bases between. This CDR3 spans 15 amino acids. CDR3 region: CASSTGQGQFYEQYF. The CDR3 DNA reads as TGTGCCAGCAGTACCGGGCAGGGGCAATTTTACGAGCAGTACTTC.

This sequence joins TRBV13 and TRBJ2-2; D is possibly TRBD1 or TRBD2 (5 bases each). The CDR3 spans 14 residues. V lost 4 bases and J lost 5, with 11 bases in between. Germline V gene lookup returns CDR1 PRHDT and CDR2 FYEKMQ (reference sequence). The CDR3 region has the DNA TGTGCCAGCAGCTCGGGACGGCGGACCGGGGAGCTGTTTTTT. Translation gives CASSSGRRTGELFF.

CDR3 protein: CASSSPGTTYEQYF. The CDR3 DNA sequence: TGTGCCAGTAGTTCCCCCGGGACAACGTACGAGCAGTACTTC. J is TRBJ2-7 and V is TRBV19; perhaps TRBD1 as D (6 bases). Trimming took 5 bases from V and 4 from J, leaving 15 bases between them. This CDR3 is 14 amino acids long. Germline V gene sequence: CDR1 LNHDA, CDR2 SQIVND (reference sequence).

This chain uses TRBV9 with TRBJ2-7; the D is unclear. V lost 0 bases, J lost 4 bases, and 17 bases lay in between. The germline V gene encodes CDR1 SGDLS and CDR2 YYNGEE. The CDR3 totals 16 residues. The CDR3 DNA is TGTGCCAGCAGCGTAGCTCTTGTCGTACAGACTTACGAGCAGTACTTC. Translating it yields CASSVALVVQTYEQYF.

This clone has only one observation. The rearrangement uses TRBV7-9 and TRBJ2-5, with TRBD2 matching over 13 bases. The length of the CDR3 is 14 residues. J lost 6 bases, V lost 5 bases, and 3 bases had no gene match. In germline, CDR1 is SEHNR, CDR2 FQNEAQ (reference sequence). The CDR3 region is CASSAGTSGKTQYF. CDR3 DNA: TGTGCCAGCAGCGCGGGGACTAGCGGGAAGACCCAGTACTTC.

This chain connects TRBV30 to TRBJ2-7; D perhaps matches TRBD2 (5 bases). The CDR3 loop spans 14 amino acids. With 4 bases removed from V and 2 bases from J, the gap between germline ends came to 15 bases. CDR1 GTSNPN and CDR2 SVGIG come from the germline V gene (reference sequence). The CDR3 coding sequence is TGTGCCTGGACCATCACCGGGGTTCCCTACGAGCAGTACTTC. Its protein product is CAWTITGVPYEQYF.

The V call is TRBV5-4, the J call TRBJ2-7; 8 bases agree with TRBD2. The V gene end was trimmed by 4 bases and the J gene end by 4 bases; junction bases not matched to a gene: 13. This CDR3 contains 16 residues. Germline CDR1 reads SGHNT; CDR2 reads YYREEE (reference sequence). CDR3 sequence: CASSLKTGTSIYEQYF. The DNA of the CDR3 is TGTGCCAGCAGCCTAAAAACCGGGACTAGTATATACGAGCAGTACTTC.

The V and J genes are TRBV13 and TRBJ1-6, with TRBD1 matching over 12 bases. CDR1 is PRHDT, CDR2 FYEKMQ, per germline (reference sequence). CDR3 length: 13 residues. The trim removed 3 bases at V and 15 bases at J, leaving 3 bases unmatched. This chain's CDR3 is CASSFGTGGYLHF. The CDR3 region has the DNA TGTGCCAGCAGCTTTGGGACAGGGGGCTACCTCCACTTT. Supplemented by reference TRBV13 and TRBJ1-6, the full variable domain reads AAGVIQSPRHLIKEKRETATLKCYPIPRHDTVYWYQQGPGQDPQFLISFYEKMQSDKGSIPDRFSAQQFSDYHSELNMSSLELGDSALYFCASSFGTGGYLHFGNGTRLTVT.

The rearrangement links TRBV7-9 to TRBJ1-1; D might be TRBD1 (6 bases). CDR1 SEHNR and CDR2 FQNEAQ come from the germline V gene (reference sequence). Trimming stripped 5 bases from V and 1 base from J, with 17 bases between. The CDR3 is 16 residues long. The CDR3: CASSMKRGETNTEAFF. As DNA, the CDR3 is TGTGCCAGCAGCATGAAGAGGGGGGAAACGAACACTGAAGCTTTCTTT.

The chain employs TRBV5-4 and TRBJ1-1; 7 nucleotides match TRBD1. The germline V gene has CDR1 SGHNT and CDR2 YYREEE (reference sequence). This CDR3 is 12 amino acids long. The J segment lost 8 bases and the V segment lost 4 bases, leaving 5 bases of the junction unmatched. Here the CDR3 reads CASSLRGGEAFF. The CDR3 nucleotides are TGTGCCAGCAGCCTCCGAGGGGGCGAAGCTTTCTTT.